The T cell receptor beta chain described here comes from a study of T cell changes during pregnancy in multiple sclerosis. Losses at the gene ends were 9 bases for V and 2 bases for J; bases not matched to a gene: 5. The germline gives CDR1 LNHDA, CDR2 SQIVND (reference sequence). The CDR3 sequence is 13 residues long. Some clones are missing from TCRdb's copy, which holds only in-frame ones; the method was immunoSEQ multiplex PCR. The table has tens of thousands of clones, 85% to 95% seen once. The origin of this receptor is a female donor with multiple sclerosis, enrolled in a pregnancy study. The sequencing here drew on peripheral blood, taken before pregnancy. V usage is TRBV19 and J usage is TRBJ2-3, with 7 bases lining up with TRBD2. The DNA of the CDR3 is TGTGCCAGCTCTAGCGGCCTCACAGATACGCAGTATTTT. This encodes CASSSGLTDTQYF.